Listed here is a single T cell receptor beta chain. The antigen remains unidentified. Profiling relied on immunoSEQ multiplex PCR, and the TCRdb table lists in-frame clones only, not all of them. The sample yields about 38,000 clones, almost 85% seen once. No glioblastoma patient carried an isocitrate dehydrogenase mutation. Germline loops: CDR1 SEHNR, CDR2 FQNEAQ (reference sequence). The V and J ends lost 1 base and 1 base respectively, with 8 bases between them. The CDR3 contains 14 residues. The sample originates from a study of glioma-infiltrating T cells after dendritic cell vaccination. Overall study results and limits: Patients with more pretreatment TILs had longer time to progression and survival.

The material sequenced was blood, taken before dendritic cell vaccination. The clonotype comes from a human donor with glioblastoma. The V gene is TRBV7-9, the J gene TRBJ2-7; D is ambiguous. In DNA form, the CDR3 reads TGTGCCAGCAGCTTAGTCGCCAGGTCCTACGAGCAGTACTTC. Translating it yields CASSLVARSYEQYF. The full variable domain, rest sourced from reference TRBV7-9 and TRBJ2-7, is DTGVSQNPRHKITKRGQNVTFRCDPISEHNRLYWYRQTLGQGPEFLTYFQNEAQLEKSRLLSDRFSAERPKGSFSTLEIQRTEQGDSAMYLCASSLVARSYEQYFGPGTRLTVT.